Reported below is one T cell receptor (beta chain). The assay was immunoSEQ multiplex PCR, and TCRdb's table has in-frame clones only and misses some. The sample lists roughly 230,000 clones; approximately 80% were seen once. The sample is drawn from a study of blood T cell repertoires in COVID-19. Study overall: Acute and convalescent COVID-19 samples came from the United States, Italy and Spain.

Trimming left V 8 bases short and J 7 bases short, with 11 bases between. CDR3 length: 11 residues. Germline CDR1 and CDR2: MDHEN and SYDVKM. The sequenced sample was peripheral blood. This chain joins TRBV28 and TRBJ1-2; D is unclear. The sequence derives from a woman between 50 and 59 years old with acute or convalescent COVID-19. The CDR3 is CASGWSSGYTF. The CDR3 DNA reads TGTGCCAGCGGATGGAGCAGTGGCTACACCTTC.